This T cell receptor (beta chain) is drawn from a study of blood T cell repertoires in COVID-19. Study context: COVID-19 samples from acute and convalescent phases originated in the United States, Italy and Spain. Sample material is recorded as cDNA or gDNA derived from T cells, B-cell-depleted T cells, or PBMCs.

Per the authors' pipeline: Reference gene primer amplification in the assay estimated nucleated cell counts. Clones were read by immunoSEQ multiplex PCR, and TCRdb kept only the in-frame ones, dropping some. V, J and clone size are taken as reported in that table, and D and trimming were inferred from the DNA itself. The data hold 50,000 to 60,000 clones, with 88% observed a single time. The sequenced sample was peripheral blood. The TCR originated in a man between 60 and 75 years old with active COVID-19.

The CDR3 protein is CASRTGASSYNEQFF. In nucleotides, the CDR3 is TGTGCCAGCCGGACGGGAGCTAGCTCCTACAATGAGCAGTTCTTC. This rearrangement joins TRBV13 to TRBJ2-1, with a tentative D call TRBD2 (6 bases). Germline assignment: CDR1 PRHDT and CDR2 FYEKMQ (reference sequence). CDR3 length: 15 residues. V lost 8 bases to trimming and J lost 0 bases, with 14 bases between them. Variable domain in full (rest from reference TRBV13 and TRBJ2-1): AAGVIQSPRHLIKEKRETATLKCYPIPRHDTVYWYQQGPGQDPQFLISFYEKMQSDKGSIPDRFSAQQFSDYHSELNMSSLELGDSALYFCASRTGASSYNEQFFGPGTRLTVL.